This entry describes one TCR beta chain. It may be a read error: a sequence one base away is much more abundant. TCRdb re-called the 5' RACE reads with MiXCR, one entry per CDR3 protein. Among around 30,000 distinct CDR3 sequences listed, more than 7.5% were seen once. The data were taken from a study of chronic HIV infection and antiretroviral therapy. The germline V gene has CDR1 SQVTM and CDR2 ANQGSEA. This CDR3 has 14 residues. V was trimmed by 4 bases and J by 3 bases, leaving 13 bases between them. The chain uses TRBV29-1 and TRBJ2-1; D possibly corresponds to TRBD1 (7 bases). The sequence was collected from an adult who had HIV and had not received antiretroviral therapy, or was an uninfected healthy control (not recorded which). Source material: peripheral blood. CDR3 loop: CSVAGQGGYNEQFF. CDR3 DNA: TGCAGCGTTGCTGGGCAGGGGGGCTACAATGAGCAGTTCTTC.